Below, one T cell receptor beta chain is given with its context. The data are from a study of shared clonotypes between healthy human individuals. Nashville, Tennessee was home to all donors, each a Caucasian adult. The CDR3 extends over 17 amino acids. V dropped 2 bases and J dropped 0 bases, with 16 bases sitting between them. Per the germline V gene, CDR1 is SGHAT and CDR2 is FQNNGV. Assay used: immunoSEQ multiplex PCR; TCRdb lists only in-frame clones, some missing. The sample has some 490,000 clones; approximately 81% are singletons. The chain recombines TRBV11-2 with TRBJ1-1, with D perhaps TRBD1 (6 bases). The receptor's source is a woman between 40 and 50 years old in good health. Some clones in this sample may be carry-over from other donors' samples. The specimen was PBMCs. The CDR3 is CASSLLTLGQLNTEAFF. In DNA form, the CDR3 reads TGTGCCAGCAGCTTATTGACTCTTGGACAGCTGAACACTGAAGCTTTCTTT.